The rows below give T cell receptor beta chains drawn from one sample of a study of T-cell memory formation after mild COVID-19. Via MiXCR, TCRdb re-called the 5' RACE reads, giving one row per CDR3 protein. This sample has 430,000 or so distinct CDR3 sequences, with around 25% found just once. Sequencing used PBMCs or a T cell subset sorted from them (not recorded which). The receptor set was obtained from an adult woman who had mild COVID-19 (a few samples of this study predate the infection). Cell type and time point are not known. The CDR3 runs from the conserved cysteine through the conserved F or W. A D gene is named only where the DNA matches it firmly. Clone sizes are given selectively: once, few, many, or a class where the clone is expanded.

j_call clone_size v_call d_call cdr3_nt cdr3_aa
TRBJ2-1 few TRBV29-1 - TGCAGCGTTGTTGGTAACTCCTACAATGAGCAGTTCTTC CSVVGNSYNEQFF
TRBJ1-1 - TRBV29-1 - TGCAGCTCGCGGGACGCCCGATCCCCAGCTTTCTTT CSSRDARSPAFF
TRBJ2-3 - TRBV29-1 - TGCAGCGTTGGGTTTGGCGCTAGCACAGATACGCAGTATTTT CSVGFGASTDTQYF
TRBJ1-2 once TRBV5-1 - TGCGCCAGCAGCTTCACAGGGTCCAACCATGGCTACACCTTC CASSFTGSNHGYTF
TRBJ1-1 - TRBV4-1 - TGCGCCAGCAGCCAAGAAGCGGGGGACACTGAAGCTTTCTTT CASSQEAGDTEAFF
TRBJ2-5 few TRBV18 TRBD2 TGTGCCAGCTCACTAGCGGGGGCTAAAGAGACCCAGTACTTC CASSLAGAKETQYF
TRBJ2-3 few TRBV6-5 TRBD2 TGTGCCAGCACCTACTCCTCGGTAGCGGGGGCCGTAGATACGCAGTATTTT CASTYSSVAGAVDTQYF
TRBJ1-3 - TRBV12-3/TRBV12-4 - TGTGACAGCAGCTACAGTCCACCTATACTAGACACCATATATTTT CDSSYSPPILDTIYF
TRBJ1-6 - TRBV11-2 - TGTGCCAGCAGCCTTCAAGGGAGCTCCTATAATTCACCCCTCCACTTT CASSLQGSSYNSPLHF
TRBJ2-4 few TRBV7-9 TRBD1 TGTGCCAGCACCCTTAGTGGACAGGCCGAGCTAGCCAAAAACATTCAGTACTTC CASTLSGQAELAKNIQYF
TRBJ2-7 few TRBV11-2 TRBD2 TGTGCCAGCAGCCCAGAGAGACTAGCGGTCGAGCAGTACTTC CASSPERLAVEQYF
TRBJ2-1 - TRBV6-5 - TGTGCCAGCAGTTACCTACCTGTGGGTGAGCAGTTCTTC CASSYLPVGEQFF
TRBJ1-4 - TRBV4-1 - TGCGCCAGCAGCCAAGAGGGGGGCTACGAAAAACTGTTTTTT CASSQEGGYEKLFF
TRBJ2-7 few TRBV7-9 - TGTGCCAGCAGCTTAGCGCCCCGGGTCTCCCCCTACGAGCAGTACTTC CASSLAPRVSPYEQYF
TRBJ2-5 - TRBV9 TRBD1 TGTGCCAGCAGCGTCGCCGGGACAGTAGAGACCCAGTACTTC CASSVAGTVETQYF
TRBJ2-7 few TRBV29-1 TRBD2 TGCAGCGTTGAAGCGGCTAGCGGGAACCTCTACGAGCAGTACTTC CSVEAASGNLYEQYF
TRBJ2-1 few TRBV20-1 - TGCAGTGCCCAGAGGAGCGGCCTCTTCAGGGAGCAGTTCTTC CSAQRSGLFREQFF
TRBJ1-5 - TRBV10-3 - TGTGCCATCAGTGGGGCCAGGGCCAATCAGCCCCAGCATTTT CAISGARANQPQHF
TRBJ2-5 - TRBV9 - TGTGCCAGCAGCGTGAGAGCGGAGGGCGGGTTAGAGACCCAGTACTTC CASSVRAEGGLETQYF
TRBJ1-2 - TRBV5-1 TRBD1 TGCGCCAGCAGCACTACCGACAGGGATGGCTACACCTTC CASSTTDRDGYTF
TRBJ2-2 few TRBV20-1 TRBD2 TGCAGTGCTACGGGACTAGGGAACACCGGGGAGCTGTTTTTT CSATGLGNTGELFF
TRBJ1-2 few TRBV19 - TGTGCCAGTAGTCCCCCCGAGAGCTATGGCTACACCTTC CASSPPESYGYTF
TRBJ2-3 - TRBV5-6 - TGTGCCAGCAGCGCCAAACCCCGGATCCAACGGGATACGCAGTATTTT CASSAKPRIQRDTQYF
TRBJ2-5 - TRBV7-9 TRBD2 TGTGCCAGCAGCCTAGATGCTAGCGGGGGTACGGAGACCCAGTACTTC CASSLDASGGTETQYF
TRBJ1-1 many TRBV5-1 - TGCGCCAGCAGCTTGGGTCAGGGGAGCACTGAAGCTTTCTTT CASSLGQGSTEAFF
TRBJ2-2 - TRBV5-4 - TGTGCCAGCAGCTTGTTAGGGTCCGCCGGGGAGCTGTTTTTT CASSLLGSAGELFF
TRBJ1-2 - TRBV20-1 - TGCAGTGCTAGAGCGCAAGGTGGGCTAGCTAACTATGGCTACACCTTC CSARAQGGLANYGYTF
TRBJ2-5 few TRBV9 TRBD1 TGTGCCAGCAGCGCCCAGGGGGCTGGGGAGACCCAGTACTTC CASSAQGAGETQYF
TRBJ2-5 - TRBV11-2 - TGTGCCAGCAGCTTAATCCGGCACCAAGAGACCCAGTACTTC CASSLIRHQETQYF
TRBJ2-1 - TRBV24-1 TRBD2 TGTGCCACCAGTGATTTGCGTACGCGGGAGGGCTCCTACAATGAGCAGTTCTTC CATSDLRTREGSYNEQFF
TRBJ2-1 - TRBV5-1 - TGCGCCAGCAGCTTTCAACCCGGTGTGGATGAGCAGTTCTTC CASSFQPGVDEQFF
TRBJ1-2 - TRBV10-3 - TGTGCCATCAGTGAGGTTAAACATGGCTACACCTTC CAISEVKHGYTF
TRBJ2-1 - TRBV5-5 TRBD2 TGTGCCAGTTCCGTGGCTAGCGGAAACAATGAGCAGTTCTTC CASSVASGNNEQFF
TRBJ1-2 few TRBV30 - TGTGCCTGGAGTGCCCAGATACAGTCGTATGGCTACACCTTC CAWSAQIQSYGYTF
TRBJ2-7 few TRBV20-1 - TGCAGTGCTAGAGCGCAGGCTTGGGAGCAGTACTTC CSARAQAWEQYF
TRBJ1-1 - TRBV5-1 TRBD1 TGCGCCAGCAGCTTGTCCCCCGGGACAGGAGGGACTGAAGCTTTCTTT CASSLSPGTGGTEAFF
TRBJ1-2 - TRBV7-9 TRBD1 TGTGCCAGCAGCTTTGCGACAGGGGGTGCAAGCTACACCTTC CASSFATGGASYTF
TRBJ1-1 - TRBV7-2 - TGTGCCAGCAGCTTAGTCGGACAGCCGAACACTGAAGCTTTCTTT CASSLVGQPNTEAFF
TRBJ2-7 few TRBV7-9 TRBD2 TGTGCCAGCAGCTCATCGTCGGGGGGTCTCTCCTACGAGCAGTACTTC CASSSSSGGLSYEQYF
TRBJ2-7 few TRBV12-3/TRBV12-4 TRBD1 TGTGCCAGCAGTCCACCGGGACAGGGCTCGCGGGAGCAGTACTTC CASSPPGQGSREQYF
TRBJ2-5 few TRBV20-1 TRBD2 TGCAGTGCTCCACTGACTAGCGGGGGGGGAAAGACCCAGTACTTC CSAPLTSGGGKTQYF
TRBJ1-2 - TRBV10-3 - TGTGCCATCAGTGATCATCCTAACTATGGCTACACCTTC CAISDHPNYGYTF
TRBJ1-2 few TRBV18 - TGTGCCAGCTCTCGGATTTCGGACACTAACTATGGCTACACCTTC CASSRISDTNYGYTF
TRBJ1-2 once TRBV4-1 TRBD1 TGCGCCAGCAGCCAAGACATGAGACAGGGGGGCGAGGGCTACACCTTC CASSQDMRQGGEGYTF
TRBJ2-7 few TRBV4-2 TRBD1 TGTGCCAGCAGCGCCCAAACCGGGACAGGGGTATTCGAGCAGTACTTC CASSAQTGTGVFEQYF
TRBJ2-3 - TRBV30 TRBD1 TGTGCCTGGACGGGACAGGGGTTAGATACGCAGTATTTT CAWTGQGLDTQYF
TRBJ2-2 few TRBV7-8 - TGTGCCAGCACCGTAATTGGCGGGCTCACCGGGGAGCTGTTTTTT CASTVIGGLTGELFF
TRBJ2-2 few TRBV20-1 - TGCAGTGCTAGAGATGGGGACACCGGGGAGCTGTTTTTT CSARDGDTGELFF
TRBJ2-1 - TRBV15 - TGTGCCACCAGCAGCCCCGTCGAAGGGGGTGAGCAGTTCTTC CATSSPVEGGEQFF
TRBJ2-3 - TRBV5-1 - TGCGCCAGCAGCTGGGAAGCGGATTTCACAGATACGCAGTATTTT CASSWEADFTDTQYF
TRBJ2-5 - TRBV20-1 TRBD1 TGCAGTGCTTGGGACAGGGGAATGGGAGAGACCCAGTACTTC CSAWDRGMGETQYF
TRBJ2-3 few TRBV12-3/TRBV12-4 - TGTGCCAGCAGTCGCCTGGGGGGCAGTACAGATACGCAGTATTTT CASSRLGGSTDTQYF